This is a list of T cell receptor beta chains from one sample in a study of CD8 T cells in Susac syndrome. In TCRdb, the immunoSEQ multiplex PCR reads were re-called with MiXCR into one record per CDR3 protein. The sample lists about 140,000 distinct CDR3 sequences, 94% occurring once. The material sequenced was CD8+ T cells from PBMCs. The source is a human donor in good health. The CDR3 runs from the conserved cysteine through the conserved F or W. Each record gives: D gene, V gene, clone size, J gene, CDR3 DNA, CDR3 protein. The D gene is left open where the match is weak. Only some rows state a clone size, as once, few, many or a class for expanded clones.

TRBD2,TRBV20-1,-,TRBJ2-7,TGCAGTGCTTTAGCGGGAGACTACTACGAGCAGTACTTC,CSALAGDYYEQYF
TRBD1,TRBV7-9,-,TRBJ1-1,TGTGCCAGCAGCTGGACAGGGGCGGGGAACACTGAAGCTTTCTTT,CASSWTGAGNTEAFF
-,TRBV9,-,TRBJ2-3,TGTGCCAGCAGCGTAGCCGGGGTAAACACAGATACGCAGTATTTT,CASSVAGVNTDTQYF
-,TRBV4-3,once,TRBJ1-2,TGCGCCAGCAGCCAAGATACTCGCCGAGGGAATGGCTACACCTTC,CASSQDTRRGNGYTF
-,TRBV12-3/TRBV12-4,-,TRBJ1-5,TGTGCCAGCAGCCCTGGAGGGAAAAGCAATCAGCCCCAGCATTTT,CASSPGGKSNQPQHF
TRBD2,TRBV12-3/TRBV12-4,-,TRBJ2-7,TGTGCCAGCACCTTAGGCGTTATCAGACTAGCGGGCGGCGAGCAGTACTTC,CASTLGVIRLAGGEQYF
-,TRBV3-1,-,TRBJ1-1,TGTGCCAGCAGCCAAGATGGGGGTATGAACACTGAAGCTTTCTTT,CASSQDGGMNTEAFF
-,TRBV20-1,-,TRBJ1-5,TGCAGTGCTAGAGATTTCTCTCAGGGATCAAATCAGCCCCAGCATTTT,CSARDFSQGSNQPQHF
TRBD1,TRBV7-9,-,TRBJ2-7,TGTGCCAGCAGCTTAGCAGTGGGACAGTTCTACGAGCAGTACTTC,CASSLAVGQFYEQYF
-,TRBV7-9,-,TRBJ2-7,TGTGCCAGCAGCCCCTACATAGGGTACGGGTCCTACGAGCAGTACTTC,CASSPYIGYGSYEQYF
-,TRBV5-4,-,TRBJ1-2,TGTGCCAGCAGCTGGGGGGACAATGGCTACACCTTC,CASSWGDNGYTF
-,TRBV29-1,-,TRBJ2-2,TGCAGCGTCAAACAGGGAAACACCGGGGAGCTGTTTTTT,CSVKQGNTGELFF
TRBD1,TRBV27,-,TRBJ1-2,TGTGCCAGCAGTTTAAGGGGACAGCACTTCTATGGCTACACCTTC,CASSLRGQHFYGYTF
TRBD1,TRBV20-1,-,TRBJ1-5,TGCAGTCGCCTCGGACAGGGTGGGATTCAGCCCCAGCATTTT,CSRLGQGGIQPQHF
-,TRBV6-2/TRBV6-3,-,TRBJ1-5,TGTGCCAGCAGTTACTCGTGGACAGATAGCAATCAGCCCCAGCATTTT,CASSYSWTDSNQPQHF
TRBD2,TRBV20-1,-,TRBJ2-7,TGCAGTGCTAGAGATCCCCTGCGGGAGACTTACTACGAGCAGTACTTC,CSARDPLRETYYEQYF
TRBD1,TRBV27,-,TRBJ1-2,TGTGCCAGCAGTTTTGGGCAGGGGGGACCGGGCTACACCTTC,CASSFGQGGPGYTF
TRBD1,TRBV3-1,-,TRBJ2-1,TGTGCCAGCAGCCAGGAAGGGACAGGTTACAATGAGCAGTTCTTC,CASSQEGTGYNEQFF
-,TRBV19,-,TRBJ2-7,TGTGCCAGTAGTACGACCCACTCCTACGAGCAGTACTTC,CASSTTHSYEQYF
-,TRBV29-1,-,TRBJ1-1,TGCAGCGTTGAATTCATGAACACTGAAGCTTTCTTT,CSVEFMNTEAFF
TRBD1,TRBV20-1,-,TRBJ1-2,TGCAGTGCTGACCACAGAGGGGGCGCAGACTATGGCTACACCTTC,CSADHRGGADYGYTF
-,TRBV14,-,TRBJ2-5,TGTGCCAGCAGCCAACTTCCTCACGAAGAGACCCAGTACTTC,CASSQLPHEETQYF
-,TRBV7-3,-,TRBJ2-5,TGTGCCAGCAGCCAACAATTGAGACCGACCCAAGAGACCCAGTACTTC,CASSQQLRPTQETQYF
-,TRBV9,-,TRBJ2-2,TGTGCCAGCATCGTCAGCCCAGGGACGGACACCGGGGAGCTGTTTTTT,CASIVSPGTDTGELFF
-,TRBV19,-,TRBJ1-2,TGTGCCAGTAGTATGGGGACGGCCTCCGATGGCTACACCTTC,CASSMGTASDGYTF
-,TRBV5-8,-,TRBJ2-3,TGTGCCAGCAGTAGTTCTTCCACAGATACGCAGTATTTT,CASSSSSTDTQYF
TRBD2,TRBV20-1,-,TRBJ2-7,TGCAGTGCTCCTGGACTAGCCGATGGCTACGAGCAGTACTTC,CSAPGLADGYEQYF